The clone carrying this T cell receptor (beta chain) is termed medium-sized. Its antigen remains unidentified. The hepatocellular carcinoma nodule was sampled at distinct, geographically separated regions. Samples came from areas without visible necrosis or hemorrhage. Clones were read by immunoSEQ multiplex PCR, and TCRdb kept only the in-frame ones, dropping some. The table lists about 3,600 clones, about half of them singletons. Per the germline V gene, CDR1 is LNHNV and CDR2 is YYDKDF (reference sequence). The CDR3 is 15 amino acids. With 0 bases removed from V and 2 bases from J, the gap between germline ends came to 7 bases. This sample is part of a study of intratumoral heterogeneity in liver cancer. Findings and limits, study-wide: Significantly more unique clonal expansions occurred in tumor region a than b.

This chain connects TRBV15 to TRBJ2-2; the D is unclear. Sequencing was performed on tumor tissue, taken before any cancer treatment. This sequence originates from an older man with hepatocellular carcinoma. The chain's CDR3 is CATSRDAHNTGELFF. The CDR3 DNA is TGTGCCACCAGCAGAGATGCACATAACACCGGGGAGCTGTTTTTT.